The source of this T cell receptor beta chain is a study of T cell responses to AZD1222 COVID-19 vaccine. A remark on this clone: Antigen unknown.

TCRdb's table, derived via immunoSEQ multiplex PCR, lists solely in-frame clones and lacks some. Here the sample spans tens of thousands of clones, roughly 90% being singletons. Study findings and constraints: Two doses of AZD1222 preceded a rise in Spike-specific TCR breadth and depth. Clonal diversity was possibly underestimated; the donors were predominantly white British and more often female.

The ends lost 6 bases at V and 1 base at J; junction bases unmatched: 5. The CDR3 totals 14 residues. The germline CDR1 and CDR2 sequences are SNHLY and FYNNEI. The clonotype comes from an adult in good health. This specimen consisted of peripheral blood, obtained on day 0 of AZD1222 vaccination. The V gene is TRBV2, the J gene TRBJ1-1, with 7 positions matching TRBD1. CDR3 amino acids: CASRTGTENTEAFF. CDR3 nucleotide sequence: TGTGCCAGCAGAACCGGGACAGAGAACACTGAAGCTTTCTTT.